Listed below are T cell receptor beta chains from one sample, sequenced in a study of blood T cell repertoires in COVID-19. Repertoires were generated with immunoSEQ multiplex PCR, while TCRdb's copy carries only in-frame clones and drops some. The data contain under 200,000 clones, 90% of them seen just once; the ten biggest clones take up 0.53%. The specimen sequenced was peripheral blood. These receptors all come from a man aged 50 or older with acute or convalescent COVID-19. The CDR3 runs from the conserved cysteine through the conserved F or W. Fields, in order: clone size, J gene, D gene, V gene, CDR3 protein, CDR3 DNA. D genes are given only for firm matches. Clone size is stated in some rows and not others, as once, few, many or a class when expanded.

>-|TRBJ1-2|TRBD1|TRBV5-6
CASSWGQGGSYDYGYTF
TGTGCCAGCAGCTGGGGACAGGGGGGCTCCTATGACTATGGCTACACCTTC
>once|TRBJ1-2|TRBD1|TRBV9
CASSVDGQGRYGYTF
TGTGCCAGCAGCGTAGATGGACAGGGGAGGTATGGCTACACCTTC
>-|TRBJ1-5|TRBD1|TRBV4-1
CASSPYYMGQGAKGGQPQHF
TGCGCCAGCAGCCCTTATTATATGGGACAGGGGGCGAAAGGAGGTCAGCCCCAGCATTTT
>-|TRBJ2-2|-|TRBV4-3
CASSQDPGANTGELFF
TGCGCCAGCAGCCAAGATCCCGGGGCGAACACCGGGGAGCTGTTTTTT
>-|TRBJ2-2|-|TRBV24-1
CATSDLQEGANTGELFF
TGTGCCACCAGTGATCTCCAAGAAGGGGCGAACACCGGGGAGCTGTTTTTT
>-|TRBJ1-3|-|TRBV5-1
CASSLGGSFGGNTIYF
TGCGCCAGCAGCTTAGGAGGGTCTTTCGGTGGAAACACCATATATTTT
>-|TRBJ2-1|-|TRBV5-6
CASSLSSAGIDEQFF
TGTGCCAGCAGCTTGTCCTCCGCGGGAATTGATGAGCAGTTCTTC
>-|TRBJ2-3|TRBD1|TRBV7-3
CASSLTRQGGGTDTQYF
TGTGCCAGCAGCTTAACTCGACAGGGGGGTGGCACAGATACGCAGTATTTT
>once|TRBJ2-1|TRBD2|TRBV7-3
CASSRGLAVYNEQFF
TGTGCCAGCAGCAGGGGACTAGCGGTATACAATGAGCAGTTCTTC
>-|TRBJ1-2|TRBD1|TRBV3-1/TRBV3-2
CASSPRQGAGNGYTF
TGTGCCAGCAGCCCACGACAGGGGGCGGGTAATGGCTACACCTTC
>-|TRBJ2-5|TRBD2|TRBV5-4
CASSSTSEETQYF
TGTGCCAGCAGCTCCACTAGCGAAGAGACCCAGTACTTC